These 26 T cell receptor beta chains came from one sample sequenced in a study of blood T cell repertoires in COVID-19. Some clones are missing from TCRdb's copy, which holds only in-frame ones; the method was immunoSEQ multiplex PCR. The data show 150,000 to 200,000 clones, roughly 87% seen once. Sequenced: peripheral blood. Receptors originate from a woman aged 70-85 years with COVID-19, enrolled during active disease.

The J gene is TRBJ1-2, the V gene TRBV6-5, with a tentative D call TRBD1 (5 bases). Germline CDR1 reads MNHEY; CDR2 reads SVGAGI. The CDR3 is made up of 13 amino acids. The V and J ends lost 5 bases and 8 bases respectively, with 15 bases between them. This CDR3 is CASSPTVRQGYTF. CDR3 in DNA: TGTGCCAGCAGTCCCACGGTACGACAGGGCTACACCTTC.

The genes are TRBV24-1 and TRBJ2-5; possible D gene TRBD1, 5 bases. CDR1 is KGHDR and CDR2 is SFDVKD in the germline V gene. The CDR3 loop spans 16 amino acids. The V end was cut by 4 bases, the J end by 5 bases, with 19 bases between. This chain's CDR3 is CATSEHPTAARETQYF. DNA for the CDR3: TGTGCCACCAGTGAGCACCCGACAGCAGCGAGGGAGACCCAGTACTTC.

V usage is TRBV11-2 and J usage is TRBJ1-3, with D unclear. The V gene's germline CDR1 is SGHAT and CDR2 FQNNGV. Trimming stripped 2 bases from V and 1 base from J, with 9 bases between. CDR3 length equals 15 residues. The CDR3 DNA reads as TGTGCCAGCAGCTTAAGAGACTATTCTGGAAACACCATATATTTT. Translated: CASSLRDYSGNTIYF.

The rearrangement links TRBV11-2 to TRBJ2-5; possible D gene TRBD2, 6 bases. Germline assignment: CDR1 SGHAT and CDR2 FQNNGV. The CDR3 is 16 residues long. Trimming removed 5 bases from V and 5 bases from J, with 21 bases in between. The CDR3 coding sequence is TGTGCCAGCAGCAACCCCGGGACTTCTAAGGGCGAGACCCAGTACTTC. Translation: CASSNPGTSKGETQYF.

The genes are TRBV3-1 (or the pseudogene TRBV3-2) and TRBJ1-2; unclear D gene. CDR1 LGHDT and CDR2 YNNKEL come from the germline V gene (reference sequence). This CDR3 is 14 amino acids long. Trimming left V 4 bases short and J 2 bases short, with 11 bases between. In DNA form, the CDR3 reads TGTGCCAGCAGCCTGCAGAGCGGCAACTATGGCTACACCTTC. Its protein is CASSLQSGNYGYTF.

CDR3 bases: TGTGCCAGCAGTGGTCCGGACAGCTATCGCACAGATACGCAGTATTTT. Translated: CASSGPDSYRTDTQYF. The rearrangement joins TRBV6-1 to TRBJ2-3, with D tentatively TRBD1 (6 bases). There are 16 residues in the CDR3. Germline values: CDR1 MNHNS, CDR2 SASEGT. V was clipped by 4 bases and J by 1 base, with 15 bases between them.

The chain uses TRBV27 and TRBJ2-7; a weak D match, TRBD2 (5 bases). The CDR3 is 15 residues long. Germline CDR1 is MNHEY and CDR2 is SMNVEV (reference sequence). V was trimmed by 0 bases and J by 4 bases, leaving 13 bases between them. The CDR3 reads CASSLSSGGWYEQYF. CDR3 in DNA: TGTGCCAGCAGTTTATCGAGTGGAGGTTGGTACGAGCAGTACTTC.

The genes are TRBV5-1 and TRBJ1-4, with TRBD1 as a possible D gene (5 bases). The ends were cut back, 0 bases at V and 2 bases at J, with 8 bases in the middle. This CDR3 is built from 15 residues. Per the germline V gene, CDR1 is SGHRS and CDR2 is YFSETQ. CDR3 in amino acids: CASSLEGWTNEKLFF. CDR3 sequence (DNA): TGCGCCAGCAGCTTGGAGGGGTGGACTAATGAAAAACTGTTTTTT.

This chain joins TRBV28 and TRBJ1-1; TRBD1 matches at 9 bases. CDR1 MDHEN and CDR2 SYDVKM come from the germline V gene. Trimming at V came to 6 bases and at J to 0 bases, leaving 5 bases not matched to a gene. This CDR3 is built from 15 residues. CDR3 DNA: TGTGCCAGCAGGCCGGGGACAGGGCTGAACACTGAAGCTTTCTTT. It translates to CASRPGTGLNTEAFF.

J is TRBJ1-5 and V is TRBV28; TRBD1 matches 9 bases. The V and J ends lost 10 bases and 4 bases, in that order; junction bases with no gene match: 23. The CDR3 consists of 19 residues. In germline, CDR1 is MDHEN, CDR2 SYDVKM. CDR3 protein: CATASPADRGAGGNQPQHF. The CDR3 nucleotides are TGTGCCACAGCAAGTCCGGCGGACAGGGGCGCTGGAGGGAATCAGCCCCAGCATTTT.

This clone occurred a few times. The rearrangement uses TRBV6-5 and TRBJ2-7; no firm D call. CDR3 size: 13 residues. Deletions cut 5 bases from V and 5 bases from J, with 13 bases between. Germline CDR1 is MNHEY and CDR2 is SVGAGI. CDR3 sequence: CASSTIGGDEQYF. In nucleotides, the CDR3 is TGTGCCAGCAGTACTATCGGTGGAGACGAGCAGTACTTC.

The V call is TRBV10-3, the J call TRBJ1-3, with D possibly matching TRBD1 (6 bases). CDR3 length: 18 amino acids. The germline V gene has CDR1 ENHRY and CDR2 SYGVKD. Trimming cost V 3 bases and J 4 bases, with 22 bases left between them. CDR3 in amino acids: CAISDRPEGGSGGNTIYF. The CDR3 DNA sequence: TGTGCCATCAGTGACCGCCCGGAGGGGGGGTCGGGAGGAAACACCATATATTTT.

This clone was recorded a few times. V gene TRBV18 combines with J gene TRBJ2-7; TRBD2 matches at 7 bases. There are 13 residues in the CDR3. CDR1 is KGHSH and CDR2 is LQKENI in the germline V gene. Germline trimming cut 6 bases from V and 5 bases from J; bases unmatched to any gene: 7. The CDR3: CASSLRSGDEQYF. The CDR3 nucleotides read TGTGCCAGCTCCCTCCGGAGCGGGGACGAGCAGTACTTC.

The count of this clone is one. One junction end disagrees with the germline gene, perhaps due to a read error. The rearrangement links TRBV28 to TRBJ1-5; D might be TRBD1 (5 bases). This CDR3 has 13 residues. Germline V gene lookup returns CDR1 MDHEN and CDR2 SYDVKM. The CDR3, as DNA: TGTGCCAGCAGTTTGGGAGGAATTCCGGGACGTCTGTTT. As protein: CASSLGGIPGRLF.

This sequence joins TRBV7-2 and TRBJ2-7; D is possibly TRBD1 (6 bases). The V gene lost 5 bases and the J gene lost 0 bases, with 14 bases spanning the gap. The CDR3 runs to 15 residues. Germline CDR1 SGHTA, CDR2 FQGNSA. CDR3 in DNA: TGTGCCAGCAGCCTAACGACAGGTTCCTCCTACGAGCAGTACTTC. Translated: CASSLTTGSSYEQYF.

The CDR3 sequence is CATTSFGNEQFF. CDR3 sequence (DNA): TGTGCCACGACTAGTTTTGGCAATGAGCAGTTCTTC. The J gene is TRBJ2-1, the V gene TRBV24-1, with a weak D call TRBD2 (6 bases). This CDR3 contains 12 residues. Germline CDR1 KGHDR, CDR2 SFDVKD. Trimming removed 10 bases at V and 6 bases at J, with 12 bases between.

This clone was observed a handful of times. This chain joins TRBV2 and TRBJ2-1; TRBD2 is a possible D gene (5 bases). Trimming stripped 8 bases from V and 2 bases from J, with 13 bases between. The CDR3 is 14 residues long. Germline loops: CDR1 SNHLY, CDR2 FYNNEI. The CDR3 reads CASERYPPYNEQFF. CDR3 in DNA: TGTGCCAGCGAGCGGTACCCTCCCTACAATGAGCAGTTCTTC.

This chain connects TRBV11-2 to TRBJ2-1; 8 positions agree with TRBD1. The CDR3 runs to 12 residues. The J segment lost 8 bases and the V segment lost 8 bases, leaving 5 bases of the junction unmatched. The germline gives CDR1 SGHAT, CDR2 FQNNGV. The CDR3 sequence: CASLTQGDEQFF. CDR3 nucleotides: TGTGCCAGCCTAACACAGGGGGATGAGCAGTTCTTC.

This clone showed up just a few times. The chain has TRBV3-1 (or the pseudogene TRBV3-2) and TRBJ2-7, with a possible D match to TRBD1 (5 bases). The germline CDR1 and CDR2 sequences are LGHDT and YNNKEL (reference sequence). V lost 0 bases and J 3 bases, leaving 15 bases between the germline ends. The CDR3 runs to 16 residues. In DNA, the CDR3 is TGTGCCAGCAGCCAAGATAGACAGCGAGCTTACTACGAGCAGTACTTC. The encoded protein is CASSQDRQRAYYEQYF.

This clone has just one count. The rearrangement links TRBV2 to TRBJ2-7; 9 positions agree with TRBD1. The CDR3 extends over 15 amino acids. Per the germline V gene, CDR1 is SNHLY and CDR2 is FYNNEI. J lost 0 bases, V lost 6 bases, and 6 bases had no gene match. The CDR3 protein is CASSRGTGLSYEQYF. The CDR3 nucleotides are TGTGCCAGCAGCCGCGGGACAGGGCTCTCCTACGAGCAGTACTTC.

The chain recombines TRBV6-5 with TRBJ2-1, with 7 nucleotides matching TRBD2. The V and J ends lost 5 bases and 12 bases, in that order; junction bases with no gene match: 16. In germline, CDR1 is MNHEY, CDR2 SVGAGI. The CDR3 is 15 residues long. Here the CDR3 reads CASSRELAASPGQFF. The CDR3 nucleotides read TGTGCCAGCAGTAGGGAGCTAGCGGCGTCCCCAGGGCAGTTCTTC.

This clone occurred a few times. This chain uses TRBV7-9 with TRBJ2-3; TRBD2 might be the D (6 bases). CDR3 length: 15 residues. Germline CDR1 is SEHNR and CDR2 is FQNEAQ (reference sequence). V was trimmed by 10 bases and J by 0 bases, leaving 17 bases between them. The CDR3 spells CATWGELPSTDTQYF. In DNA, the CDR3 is TGTGCCACCTGGGGGGAACTCCCTAGCACAGATACGCAGTATTTT.

CDR3 bases: TGTGCCAGTAGTCGACAGGGGGCTACCTACAATGAGCAGTTCTTC. Protein sequence: CASSRQGATYNEQFF. The rearrangement links TRBV19 to TRBJ2-1; 10 positions agree with TRBD1. Unmatched junction bases numbered 3, after V lost 5 bases and J lost 2 bases. This CDR3 is built from 15 residues. The germline CDR1 and CDR2 sequences are LNHDA and SQIVND (reference sequence).

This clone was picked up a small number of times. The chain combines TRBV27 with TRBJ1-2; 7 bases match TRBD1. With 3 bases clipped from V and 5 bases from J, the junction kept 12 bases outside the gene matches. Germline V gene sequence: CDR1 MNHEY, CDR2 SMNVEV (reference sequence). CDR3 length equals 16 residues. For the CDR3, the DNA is TGTGCCAGCAGTTTCTTTTATTCCGACAGGGAATATGGCTACACCTTC. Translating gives CASSFFYSDREYGYTF.

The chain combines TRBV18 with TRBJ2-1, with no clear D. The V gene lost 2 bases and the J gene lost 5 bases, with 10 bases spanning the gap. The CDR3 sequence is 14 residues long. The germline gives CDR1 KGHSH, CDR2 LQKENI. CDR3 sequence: CASSPAGINNEQFF. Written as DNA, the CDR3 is TGTGCCAGCTCACCAGCAGGAATCAACAATGAGCAGTTCTTC.

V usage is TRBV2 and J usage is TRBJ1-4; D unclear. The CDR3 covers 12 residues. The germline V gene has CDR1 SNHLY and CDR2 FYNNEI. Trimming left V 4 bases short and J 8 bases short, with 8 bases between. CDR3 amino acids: CASSVAGEKLFF. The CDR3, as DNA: TGTGCCAGCAGTGTGGCGGGGGAAAAACTGTTTTTT.